The present T cell receptor beta chain was sequenced within a study of blood T cell repertoires in COVID-19. Generated by immunoSEQ multiplex PCR, the TCRdb table keeps only in-frame clones and is missing some. Altogether 200,000 to 300,000 clones are present, approximately 84% being singletons, with the ten largest covering 2.5% to 3.5%. J lost 3 bases, V lost 5 bases, and 6 bases had no gene match. Germline values: CDR1 GTSNPN, CDR2 SVGIG (reference sequence). The CDR3 consists of 13 residues. This sequence joins TRBV30 and TRBJ1-1, with 7 bases lining up with TRBD1. Sample: PBMCs or T cells enriched from blood (not recorded which). The origin of this receptor is a woman between 40 and 50 years old with acute COVID-19. CDR3 protein: CAWSDREDTEAFF. The CDR3 DNA follows: TGTGCCTGGTCTGACAGGGAGGACACTGAAGCTTTCTTT.